There are a few counts of the clone carrying this TCR beta chain. MiXCR, applied by TCRdb to the 5' RACE reads, yields one record per CDR3 protein. The profile shows 750,000 to 950,000 distinct CDR3 sequences, 12% of them singletons. This specimen comes from a study of identical twins. The donors were all healthy and Caucasian. CDR3 size: 16 residues. In addition, the sample was reused for a study of yellow fever vaccine responses in identical twins.

The clonotype originates from a woman between 18 and 29 years old in good health. The sequenced material came from PBMCs. This chain joins TRBV21-1 and TRBJ2-3; no check of the table's D call, TRBD2, against the DNA was made. TRBV21-1 is a pseudogene. The CDR3 sequence: CASNEAGLADTDTQYF. The DNA of the CDR3 is TGTGCCAGCAACGAAGCGGGTCTAGCGGACACAGATACGCAGTATTTT.